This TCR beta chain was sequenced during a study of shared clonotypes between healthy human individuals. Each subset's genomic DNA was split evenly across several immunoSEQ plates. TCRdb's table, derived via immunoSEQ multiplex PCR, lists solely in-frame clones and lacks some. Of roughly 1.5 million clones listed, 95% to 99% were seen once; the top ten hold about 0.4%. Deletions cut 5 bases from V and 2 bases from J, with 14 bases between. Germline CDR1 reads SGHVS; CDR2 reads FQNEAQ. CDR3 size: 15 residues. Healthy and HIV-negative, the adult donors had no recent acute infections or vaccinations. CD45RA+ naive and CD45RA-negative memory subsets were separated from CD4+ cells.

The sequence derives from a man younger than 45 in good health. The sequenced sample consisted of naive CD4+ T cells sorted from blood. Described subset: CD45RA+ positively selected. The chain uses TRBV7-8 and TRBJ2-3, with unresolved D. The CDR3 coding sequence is TGTGCCAGCAGCCGGCTGGACGGATCCACAGATACGCAGTATTTT. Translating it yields CASSRLDGSTDTQYF.